This TCR beta chain was sequenced during a study of cytotoxic CD8 clonotypes in ibrutinib-treated CLL. Across the study: On average, fewer than 95,000 productive rearrangements and 255,043 productive templates per sample.

Study outcomes and limitations: Age-matched healthy donor levels were exceeded by baseline clonality, which tracked circulating CD8+ T-cell counts.

Profiling relied on immunoSEQ multiplex PCR, and the TCRdb table lists in-frame clones only, not all of them. Altogether fewer than 35,000 clones are present, approximately 85% being singletons, with the ten largest covering approximately 8.2%. Regarding this clone: The antigen is not known.

This CDR3 contains 14 residues. Per germline, CDR1 SEHNR and CDR2 FQNEAQ (reference sequence). V lost 6 bases, J lost 10 bases, and 12 bases stayed unmatched. The starting material was PBMCs, obtained after 24 months of ibrutinib treatment. This sequence was found in a human donor with chronic lymphocytic leukemia. The chain carries TRBV7-9 and TRBJ1-1; 9 positions agree with TRBD1. CDR3 coding DNA: TGTGCCAGCAGAGAGGACAGGGGTCGTCTGTCAGCTTTCTTT. Translating it yields CASREDRGRLSAFF.